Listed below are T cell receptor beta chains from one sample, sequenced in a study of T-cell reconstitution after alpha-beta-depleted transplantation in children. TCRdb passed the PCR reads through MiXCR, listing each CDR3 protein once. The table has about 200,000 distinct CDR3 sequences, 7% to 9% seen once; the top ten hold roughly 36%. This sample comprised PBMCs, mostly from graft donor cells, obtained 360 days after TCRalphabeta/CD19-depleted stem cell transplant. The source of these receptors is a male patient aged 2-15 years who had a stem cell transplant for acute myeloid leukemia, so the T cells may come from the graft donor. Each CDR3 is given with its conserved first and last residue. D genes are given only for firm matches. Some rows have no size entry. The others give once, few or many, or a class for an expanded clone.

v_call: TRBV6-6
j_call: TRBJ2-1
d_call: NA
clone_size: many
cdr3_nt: TGTGCCAGCAGTCGGGACTACAATGAGCAGTTCTTC
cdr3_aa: CASSRDYNEQFF

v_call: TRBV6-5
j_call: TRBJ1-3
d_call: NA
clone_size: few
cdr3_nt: TGTGCCAGCAGTTTCACAGGCGTCGGAAACACCATATATTTT
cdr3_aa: CASSFTGVGNTIYF

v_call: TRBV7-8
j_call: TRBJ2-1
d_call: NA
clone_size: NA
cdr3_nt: TGTGCCAGCAGCTTATTTCGGGTTCTAGGTAATGAGCAGTTCTTC
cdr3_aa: CASSLFRVLGNEQFF

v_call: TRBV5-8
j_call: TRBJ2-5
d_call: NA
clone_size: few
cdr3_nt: TGTGCCAGCAAAGTCCAAGAGACCCAGTACTTC
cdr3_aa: CASKVQETQYF

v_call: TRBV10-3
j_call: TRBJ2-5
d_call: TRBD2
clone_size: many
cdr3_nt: TGTGCCATCAGTGCGAGCGGGAAGGAAGAGACCCAGTACTTC
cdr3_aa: CAISASGKEETQYF

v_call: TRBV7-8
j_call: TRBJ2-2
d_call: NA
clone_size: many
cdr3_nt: TGTGCCACCCGCGACGCGAACACCGGGGAGCTGTTTTTT
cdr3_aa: CATRDANTGELFF

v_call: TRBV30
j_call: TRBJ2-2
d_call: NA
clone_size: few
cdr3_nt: TGTGCCTGGAGCGGGAGAGCCGTGGACACCGGGGAGCTGTTTTTT
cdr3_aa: CAWSGRAVDTGELFF

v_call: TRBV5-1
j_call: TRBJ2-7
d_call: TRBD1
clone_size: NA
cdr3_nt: TGCGCCAGCGGCAAGGGACAGGGCCCCTACGAGCAGTACTTC
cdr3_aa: CASGKGQGPYEQYF

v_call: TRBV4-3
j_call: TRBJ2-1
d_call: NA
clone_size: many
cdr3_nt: TGCGCCAGCAGCCAATGGTTTATTAGGTTCAATGAGCAGTTCTTC
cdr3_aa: CASSQWFIRFNEQFF

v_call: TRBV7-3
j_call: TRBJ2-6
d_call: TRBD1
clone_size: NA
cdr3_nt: TGTGCCAGCAGCTTTTTGGGACAGGGAACACCCTCTGGGGCCAACGTCCTGACTTTC
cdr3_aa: CASSFLGQGTPSGANVLTF

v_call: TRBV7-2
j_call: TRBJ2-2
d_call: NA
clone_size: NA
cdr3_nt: TGTGCCAGCAGCAACCGGGCGCAAGTGAACACCGGGGAGCTGTTTTTT
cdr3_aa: CASSNRAQVNTGELFF

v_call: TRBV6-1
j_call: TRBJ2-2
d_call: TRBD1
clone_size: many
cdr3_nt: TGTGCCAGCAGTCTATCCGGGACAGGAAGAACCGGGGAGCTGTTTTTT
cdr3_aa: CASSLSGTGRTGELFF

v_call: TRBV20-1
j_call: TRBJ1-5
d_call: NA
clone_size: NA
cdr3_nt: TGCAGTGCTAACCGGGATCAACTCCAGCCCCAGCATTTT
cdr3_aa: CSANRDQLQPQHF

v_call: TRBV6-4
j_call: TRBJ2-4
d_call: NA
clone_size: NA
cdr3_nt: TGTGCCAGCAGTGACAAAGGGCTAGCCAAAAACATTCAGTACTTC
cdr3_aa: CASSDKGLAKNIQYF

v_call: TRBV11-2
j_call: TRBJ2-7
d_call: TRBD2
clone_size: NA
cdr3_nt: TGTGCCAGCACCAGTCAACCCTCCAGCGGGACCCAAGCTTACGAGCAGTACTTC
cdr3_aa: CASTSQPSSGTQAYEQYF

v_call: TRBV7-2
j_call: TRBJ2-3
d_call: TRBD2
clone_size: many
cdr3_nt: TGTGCCAGCAGCACCGGACTAGCGGGAGGGCCAGGGTCAGATACGCAGTATTTT
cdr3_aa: CASSTGLAGGPGSDTQYF

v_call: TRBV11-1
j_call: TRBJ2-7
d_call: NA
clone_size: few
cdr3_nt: TGTGCCAGCAGCTTATTGGCCAGGTCCCCCTACGAGCAGTACTTC
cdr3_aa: CASSLLARSPYEQYF

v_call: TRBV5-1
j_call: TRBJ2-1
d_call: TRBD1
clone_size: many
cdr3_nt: TGCGCCAGCAGCTTATATCCGCCGGGACAGCTTTACAATGAGCAGTTCTTC
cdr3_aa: CASSLYPPGQLYNEQFF

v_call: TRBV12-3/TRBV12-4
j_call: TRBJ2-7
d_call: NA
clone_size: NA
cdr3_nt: TGTGCCAGCAGTTTAGACCTAGCTGACGAGCAGTACTTC
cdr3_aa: CASSLDLADEQYF

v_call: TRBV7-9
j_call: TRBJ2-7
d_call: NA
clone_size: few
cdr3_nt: TGTGCCAGCAGTCCGACCCTGTCCCCCTACGAGCAGTACTTC
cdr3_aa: CASSPTLSPYEQYF

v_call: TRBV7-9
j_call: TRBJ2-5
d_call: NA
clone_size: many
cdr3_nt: TGTGCCAGCAGCTTAGAGCGGGCCCCCAGGGGTATTCGCTACCAAGAGACCCAGTACTTC
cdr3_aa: CASSLERAPRGIRYQETQYF

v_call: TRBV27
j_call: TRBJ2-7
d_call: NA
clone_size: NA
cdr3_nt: TGTGCCAGCAGGCCGCAGGGCCGGTACGAGCAGTACTTC
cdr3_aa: CASRPQGRYEQYF

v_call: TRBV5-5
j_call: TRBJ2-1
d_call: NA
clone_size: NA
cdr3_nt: TGTGCCAGCAGCTTGGGCCGCCCAGCCTACAATGAGCAGTTCTTC
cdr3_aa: CASSLGRPAYNEQFF

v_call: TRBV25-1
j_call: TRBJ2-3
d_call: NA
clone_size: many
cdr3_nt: TGTGCCAGCAGTGGAAGCGGTTTGGATACGCAGTATTTT
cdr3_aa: CASSGSGLDTQYF

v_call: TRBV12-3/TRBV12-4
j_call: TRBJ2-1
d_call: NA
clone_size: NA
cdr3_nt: TGTGCCAGCACCTCGGGGGCGCGAGGTGAGCAGTTCTTC
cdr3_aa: CASTSGARGEQFF

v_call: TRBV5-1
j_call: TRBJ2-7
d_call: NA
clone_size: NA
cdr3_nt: TGCGCCAGCAGCTTGGTGGACACCTCCCTAAACGCGCAGTACTTC
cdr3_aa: CASSLVDTSLNAQYF

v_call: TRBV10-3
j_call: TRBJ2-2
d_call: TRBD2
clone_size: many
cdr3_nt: TGTGCCATCAGTGAGTCGAAGTTGGGACTAGCGGGAGTAACCGGGGAGCTGTTTTTT
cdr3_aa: CAISESKLGLAGVTGELFF

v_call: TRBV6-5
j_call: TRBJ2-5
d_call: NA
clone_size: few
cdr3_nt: TGTGCCAGCAGTTACGGAGGGGTCCAAGAGACCCAGTACTTC
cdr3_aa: CASSYGGVQETQYF

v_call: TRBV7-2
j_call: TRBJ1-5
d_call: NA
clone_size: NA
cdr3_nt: TGTGCCAGCAGCTTCCAGGCTAGCAATCAGCCCCAGCATTTT
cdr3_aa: CASSFQASNQPQHF

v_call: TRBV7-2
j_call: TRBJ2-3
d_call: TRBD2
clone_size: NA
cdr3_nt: TGTGCCAGCAGCTTAGCGGGAGGGCCAGTTGTTCCGCAGTATTTT
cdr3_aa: CASSLAGGPVVPQYF

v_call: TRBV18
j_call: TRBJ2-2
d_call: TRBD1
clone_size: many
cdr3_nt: TGTGCCAGCTCACCACGGACAGGGGCGAACACCGGGGAGCTGTTTTTT
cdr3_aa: CASSPRTGANTGELFF

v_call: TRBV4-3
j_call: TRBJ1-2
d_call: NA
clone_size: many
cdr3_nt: TGCGCCAGCAGCCAAGATTCCGGGAGCTATGGCTACACCTTC
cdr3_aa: CASSQDSGSYGYTF

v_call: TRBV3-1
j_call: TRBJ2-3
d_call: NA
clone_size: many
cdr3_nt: TGTGCCAGCAGCCAAACGGGGCCGCAGTATTTT
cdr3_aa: CASSQTGPQYF

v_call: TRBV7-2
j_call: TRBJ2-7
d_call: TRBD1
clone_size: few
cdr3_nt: TGTGCCAGCAGCCCCCGGGACAGGGCAGTCTACGAGCAGTACTTC
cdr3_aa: CASSPRDRAVYEQYF

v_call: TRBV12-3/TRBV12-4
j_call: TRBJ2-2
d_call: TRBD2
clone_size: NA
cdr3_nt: TGTGCCAGCAGTTTAGGATGGGGCGGGAGTAACACCGGGGAGCTGTTTTTT
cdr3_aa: CASSLGWGGSNTGELFF

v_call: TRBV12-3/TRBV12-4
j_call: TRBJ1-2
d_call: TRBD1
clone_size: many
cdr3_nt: TGTGCCAGCAGTTTAGGACAGGGGATCTATGGCTACACCTTC
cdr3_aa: CASSLGQGIYGYTF

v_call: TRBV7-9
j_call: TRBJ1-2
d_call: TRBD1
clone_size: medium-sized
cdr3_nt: TGTGCCAGCAGCTACGACAGGGGTGACTATGGCTACACCTTC
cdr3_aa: CASSYDRGDYGYTF

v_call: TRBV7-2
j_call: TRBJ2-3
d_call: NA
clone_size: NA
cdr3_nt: TGTGCCAGCAGCCCAGACAGGTCCGCAGATACGCAGTATTTT
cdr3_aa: CASSPDRSADTQYF

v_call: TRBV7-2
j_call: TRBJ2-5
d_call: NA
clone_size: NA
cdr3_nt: TGTGCCAGCAGCTTGAACAGGGTCGGGCGAGAGACCCAGTACTTC
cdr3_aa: CASSLNRVGRETQYF

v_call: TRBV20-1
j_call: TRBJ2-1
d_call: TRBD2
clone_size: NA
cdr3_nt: TGCAGTGCTCAAGGACTAGCGGTCTACAATGAGCAGTTCTTC
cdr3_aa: CSAQGLAVYNEQFF

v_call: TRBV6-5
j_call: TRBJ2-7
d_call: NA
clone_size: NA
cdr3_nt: TGTGCCAGCAGTTACGGGTCGTTCCAGGGATCCTACGAGCAGTACTTC
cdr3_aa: CASSYGSFQGSYEQYF

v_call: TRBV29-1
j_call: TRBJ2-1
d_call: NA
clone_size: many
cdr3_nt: TGCAGCGTTCAGCAGAGCTCCTACAATGAGCAGTTCTTC
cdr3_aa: CSVQQSSYNEQFF

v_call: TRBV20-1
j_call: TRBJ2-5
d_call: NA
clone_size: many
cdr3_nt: TGCAGTGCTAGGGGGCCTCCTGATCAAGAGACCCAGTACTTC
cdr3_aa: CSARGPPDQETQYF

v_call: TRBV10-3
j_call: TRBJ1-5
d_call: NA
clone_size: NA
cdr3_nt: TGTGCCATCAGTGAGATAGGGGGATGGAATCAGCCCCAGCATTTT
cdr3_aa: CAISEIGGWNQPQHF

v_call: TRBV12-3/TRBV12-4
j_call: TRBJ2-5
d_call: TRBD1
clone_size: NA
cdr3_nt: TGTGCCAGCAGCCTCCCGGGACAGGGTAAAGAGACCCAGTACTTC
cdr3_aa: CASSLPGQGKETQYF

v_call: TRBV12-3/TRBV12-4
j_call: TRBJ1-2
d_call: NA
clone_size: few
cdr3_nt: TGTGCCAGCAGCTTGGCACCCCAGGGAAATGGCTACACCTTC
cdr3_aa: CASSLAPQGNGYTF

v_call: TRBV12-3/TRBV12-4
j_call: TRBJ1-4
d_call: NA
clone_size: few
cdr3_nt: TGTGCCAGCAGTTCCGCAGGGGTAGCTAATGAAAAACTGTTTTTT
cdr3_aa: CASSSAGVANEKLFF

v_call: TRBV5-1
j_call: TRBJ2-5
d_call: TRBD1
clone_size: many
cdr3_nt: TGCGCCAGCAGCTCTGGTGGGGCAGGGGGAGAGACCCAGTACTTC
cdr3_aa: CASSSGGAGGETQYF

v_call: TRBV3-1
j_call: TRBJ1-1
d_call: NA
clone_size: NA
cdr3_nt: TGTGCCAGCAGCCTCAAGATGAGCGGGACGGTGAACACTGAAGCTTTCTTT
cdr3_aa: CASSLKMSGTVNTEAFF

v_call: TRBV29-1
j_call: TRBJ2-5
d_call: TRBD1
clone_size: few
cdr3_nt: TGCAGCGTTGAAGACGGACAGGGGACATCTAGGGAGACCCAGTACTTC
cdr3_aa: CSVEDGQGTSRETQYF

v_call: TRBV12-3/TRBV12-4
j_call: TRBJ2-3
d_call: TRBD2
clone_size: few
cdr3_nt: TGTGCCAGCAGCACCGGACTAGCGGGAGTTGTCTCTAGCACAGATACGCAGTATTTT
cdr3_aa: CASSTGLAGVVSSTDTQYF